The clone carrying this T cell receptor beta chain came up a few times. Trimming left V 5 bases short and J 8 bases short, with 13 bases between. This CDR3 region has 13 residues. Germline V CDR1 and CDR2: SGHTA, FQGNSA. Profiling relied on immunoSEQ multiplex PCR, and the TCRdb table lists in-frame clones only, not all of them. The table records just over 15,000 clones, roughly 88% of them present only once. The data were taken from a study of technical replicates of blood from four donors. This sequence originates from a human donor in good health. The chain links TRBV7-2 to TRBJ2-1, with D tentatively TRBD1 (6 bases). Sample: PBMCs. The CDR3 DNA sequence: TGTGCCAGCAGCGCTCAGGGGCACGATGAGCAGTTCTTC. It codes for CASSAQGHDEQFF.